This is a list of T cell receptor delta chains from one sample in a study of gamma-delta chains in newborns, infants, children. TCRdb repeated clone calling on the reads with CATT. The sample lists roughly 15,000 delta-chain clones, less than 9.5% occurring once. Material for sequencing was blood. All receptors derive from a child who was a newborn, infant or young child, either healthy, febrile or measles-vaccinated (not recorded which). The conserved cysteine and the conserved F or W are not part of the CDR3 here. The order of the fields is V gene, J gene, CDR3 protein.

>TRDV2|TRDJ1
ACVRLGDTDKLI
>TRDV2|TRDJ1
ACDPLGGYTDKLI
>TRDV2|TRDJ3
ACDTTGGAWDTRQMF
>TRDV2|TRDJ3
ACDTLPVLVDNSWDTRQMF
>TRDV2|TRDJ3
ACDDGFTVLGDSGSWDTRQMF
>TRDV2|TRDJ2
ACDTEGLGDTLTAQLF
>TRDV2|TRDJ3
ACDTLSSEVGASSSWDTRQMF
>TRDV2|TRDJ3
ACDTGGYGSSWDTRQMF
>TRDV2|TRDJ3
ACDLVGDSWDTRQMF
>TRDV2|TRDJ1
ACDVLGAYTDKLI
>TRDV2|TRDJ2
ACDRRYWGIRGTAQLF
>TRDV2|TRDJ2
ACDTLGGQTAQLF
>TRDV2|TRDJ3
ACDTVVGGSWDTRQMF
>TRDV2|TRDJ3
ACDTIPTGGYSWDTRQMF
>TRDV2|TRDJ3
ACDDYYWGTSSWDTRQMF
>TRDV2|TRDJ3
ACDTSWGSSWDTRQMF
>TRDV2|TRDJ2
ACDFMGGIIPAQLF
>TRDV2|TRDJ3
ACDSAGGISSWDTRQMF
>TRDV2|TRDJ3
ACDTVGLSSWDTRQMF
>TRDV2|TRDJ2
ACDTWGPTAQLF
>TRDV2|TRDJ3
ACDKLGESSWDTRQMF
>TRDV2|TRDJ3
ACDTAGSSWDTRQMF
>TRDV2|TRDJ1
ACDTVIRTDKLI
>TRDV2|TRDJ3
ACDTALGVSSSWDTRQMF
>TRDV2|TRDJ3
ACDSLLGDHSWDTRQMF
>TRDV2|TRDJ3
ACDVLGDTSWDTRQMF
>TRDV2|TRDJ3
ACDTWGPNGPWDTRQMF
>TRDV2|TRDJ3
ACDTVPSSWDTRQMF
>TRDV1|TRDJ1
ALGDQSTLLRGIRQSDKLI
>TRDV2|TRDJ3
ACDYWGVSSWDTRQMF
>TRDV2|TRDJ3
ACDTVLGKFSWDTRQMF
>TRDV2|TRDJ3
ACDTWGPSWDTRQMF
>TRDV2|TRDJ3
ACDTVRSSSSWDTRQMF